This passage covers 8 T cell receptor beta chains from one sample sequenced in a study of Japanese encephalitis immunity and Zika vaccine responses. CFSE-labeled PBMCs were cultured approximately six days with peptide pools, each at about 0.97 ug/mL. Unfixed live CD56-CD19-CD16-CD3+CD4+ CFSE-low cells were sorted as proliferating CD4 T cells. Each CDR3 protein gets one entry after TCRdb re-called the 5' RACE reads with MiXCR. This sample's table has some 70 distinct CDR3 sequences. The sequences come from antigen-activated CD4+ T cells from blood, cultured, collected during a Zika inactivated vaccine study. The receptor set was obtained from an adult man who received an inactivated Zika virus vaccine.

This clonotype is hyperexpanded by share. The gene calls are TRBV2 and TRBJ2-3; the D gene is possibly TRBD1 (5 bases). CDR1 SNHLY and CDR2 FYNNEI come from the germline V gene. V dropped 3 bases and J dropped 3 bases, with 10 bases sitting between them. This CDR3 region has 14 residues. In DNA form, the CDR3 reads TGTGCCAGCAGTGATTCTCAGGGAACAGATACGCAGTATTTT. It translates to CASSDSQGTDTQYF.

This clonotype is large in the sample. One end of the junction fails to match germline, which may point to a read error. The J gene is TRBJ1-5, the V gene TRBV20-1; maybe TRBD1 (5 bases). This CDR3 has 12 amino acids. CDR1 is DFQATT, CDR2 SNEGSKA, per germline (reference sequence). Here the CDR3 DNA reads TGCAGTGCCAGAGAAGGGGATCAGCCCCAGCATTTT. Translating it yields CSAREGDQPQHF.

Within the sample, this clonotype is hyperexpanded (1% or more). The chain has TRBV12-3 or TRBV12-4 and TRBJ2-7; TRBD1 or TRBD2 may be the D gene (6 bases each). The V end was cut by 4 bases, the J end by 3 bases, with 16 bases between. The CDR3 is 15 residues long. The CDR3 DNA follows: TGTGCCAGCAGTTCTATACGGGGGCGACTCTACGAGCAGTACTTC. This sequence encodes CASSSIRGRLYEQYF.

By share, this clonotype ranks as hyperexpanded (1% or more). The V and J genes are TRBV7-2 and TRBJ2-7; D gene ambiguous. Germline CDR1 and CDR2: SGHTA and FQGNSA. V shed 7 bases and J shed 5 bases, with 12 bases lying between them. CDR3 length equals 12 residues. The DNA of the CDR3 is TGTGCCAGCACTCCGAGACACAACGAGCAGTACTTC. Its protein product is CASTPRHNEQYF.

By its share, this clonotype is large (0.1 to 1%). The rearrangement joins TRBV4-3 to TRBJ1-3; D is undetermined. CDR3 size: 14 residues. The germline V gene has CDR1 LGHNA and CDR2 YSLEER. The V gene lost 0 bases and the J gene lost 3 bases, with 6 bases spanning the gap. The CDR3 nucleotides read TGCGCCAGCAGCCAAGATAGGGTTGGAAACACCATATATTTT. As protein: CASSQDRVGNTIYF.

This clonotype counts as large. The chain is built from TRBV18 and TRBJ1-1; D is ambiguous. The CDR3 extends over 14 amino acids. With 6 bases removed from V and 1 base from J, the gap between germline ends came to 12 bases. Germline V CDR1 and CDR2: KGHSH, LQKENI. The CDR3 region has the DNA TGTGCCAGCTCTGAGAGTTCCGGGAACACTGAAGCTTTCTTT. Amino acid sequence: CASSESSGNTEAFF.

Points on this clonotype: Relative to the germline gene, one junction end is altered; a read error may explain this. The J gene is TRBJ2-7, the V gene TRBV5-1; TRBD1 aligns across 9 bases. CDR1 is SGHRS and CDR2 is YFSETQ in the germline V gene. The CDR3 length is 14 residues. The CDR3 sequence: CASRLGTGSYEQYF. CDR3 sequence (DNA): TGCGCCAGCAGGTTGGGGACAGGGTCCTACGAGCAGTACTTC.

Sample share makes this clonotype large. The V and J genes are TRBV6-2 or TRBV6-3 and TRBJ2-5, with D maybe TRBD2 (5 bases). The germline CDR1 and CDR2 sequences are MNHEY and SVGEGT. The V gene lost 5 bases and the J gene lost 9 bases, with 10 bases spanning the gap. The CDR3 loop spans 11 amino acids. CDR3 in amino acids: CASSALGAQYF. Here the CDR3 DNA reads TGTGCCAGCAGTGCCCTGGGAGCCCAGTACTTC.